A single TCR beta chain is shown here with its context. Its target is not known. This sample is part of a study of cytomegalovirus exposure and HLA in healthy donors. Study conclusions and caveats: Approximately 18,000 TCR beta sequences were associated with HLA alleles at 0.05 false discovery rate in a later analysis. Fewer N-insertions (relative to the 666-donor mean) were reportedly seen in an Asian-associated ancestry cluster in a later analysis. Immune exposure information comprised only CMV serostatus.

A multiplex PCR was run with 60 Vbeta primers and 13 Jbeta primers. Using immunoSEQ multiplex PCR, the repertoire was profiled, and TCRdb retains in-frame clones only, with some absent. The sample has 100,000 to 150,000 clones, more than 60% seen once; the top ten hold around 9.1%. Germline V gene data show CDR1 as ENHRY and CDR2 as SYGVKD. Trimming stripped 0 bases from V and 7 bases from J, with 18 bases between. CDR3 length: 17 residues. This TCR came from a woman in her forties or fifties in good health and CMV-seropositive. The sequenced sample was PBMCs. The chain combines TRBV10-3 with TRBJ1-4; D perhaps matches TRBD1 (6 bases). The CDR3 region has the DNA TGTGCCATCAGTGAGTCAATGAGAGTGCAGGGGAGTGAAAAACTGTTTTTT. This codes for CAISESMRVQGSEKLFF.